Listed below are T cell receptor beta chains from one sample, sequenced in a study of shared clonotypes between healthy human individuals. Clones were read by immunoSEQ multiplex PCR, and TCRdb kept only the in-frame ones, dropping some. The table includes about 600,000 clones, about 80% detected once. What was sequenced was PBMCs. The receptors come from a woman aged 40-49 years in good health. Some clones in this sample may be carry-over from other donors' samples. CDR3s include the opening cysteine and the closing phenylalanine or tryptophan. A D gene is named only where the DNA matches it firmly. Only part of the rows carry a size: once, few, many, or a class if the clone is expanded.

j_gene,d_gene,v_gene,abundance,CDR3aa,CDR3nt
TRBJ2-1,TRBD2,TRBV4-2,few,CASSQVLAGGNENEQFF,TGTGCCAGCAGCCAAGTATTAGCGGGAGGAAATGAGAATGAGCAGTTCTTC
TRBJ2-1,TRBD2,TRBV7-9,-,CASSFGTSGNEQFF,TGTGCCAGCAGCTTTGGGACTAGCGGGAATGAGCAGTTCTTC
TRBJ1-2,TRBD1,TRBV5-4,-,CASSFQGASGYTF,TGTGCCAGCAGCTTCCAGGGGGCTTCTGGCTACACCTTC
TRBJ1-2,TRBD1,TRBV5-1,few,CASSWGTGGRIIYGYTF,TGCGCCAGCAGCTGGGGGACAGGGGGCAGGATCATCTATGGCTACACCTTC
TRBJ2-7,TRBD1,TRBV5-1,-,CASSSRQGDRVEYF,TGCGCCAGCAGCTCCCGACAGGGGGATCGAGTGGAGTACTTC
TRBJ2-3,-,TRBV6-6,few,CASTLGEGASTDTQYF,TGTGCCAGCACCCTCGGGGAGGGGGCCAGCACAGATACGCAGTATTTT
TRBJ1-5,-,TRBV6-1,-,CASHPGSNQPQHF,TGTGCCAGCCATCCAGGGAGCAATCAGCCCCAGCATTTT
TRBJ1-1,-,TRBV9,-,CASSVAMNTEAFF,TGTGCCAGCAGCGTTGCCATGAACACTGAAGCTTTCTTT
TRBJ1-2,-,TRBV5-6,-,CASSFSRGHGYTF,TGTGCCAGCAGCTTTTCCAGGGGACATGGCTACACCTTC
TRBJ1-1,-,TRBV5-4,-,CASSLGGSGSTEAFF,TGTGCCAGCAGCTTGGGGGGCAGTGGGAGCACTGAAGCTTTCTTT
TRBJ2-1,TRBD2,TRBV28,few,CASSLFGSGRSNEQFF,TGTGCCAGCAGTTTGTTTGGTAGCGGGAGGTCGAATGAGCAGTTCTTC
TRBJ2-1,TRBD2,TRBV5-4,-,CAGAGGLYNEQFF,TGTGCTGGAGCGGGAGGGCTCTACAATGAGCAGTTCTTC
TRBJ2-6,-,TRBV15,-,CATSSRGSGANVLTF,TGTGCCACCAGCAGCAGGGGATCTGGGGCCAACGTCCTGACTTTC
TRBJ1-2,-,TRBV4-1,-,CASSQVGRPWGYTF,TGCGCCAGCAGCCAAGTGGGCAGGCCTTGGGGCTACACCTTC
TRBJ1-1,-,TRBV2,-,CASSAGTKAFF,TGTGCCAGCAGTGCGGGGACTAAAGCTTTCTTT
TRBJ2-7,-,TRBV9,-,CASSAGLSSYEQYF,TGTGCCAGCAGCGCAGGACTGAGCTCCTACGAGCAGTACTTC